The rows below give T cell receptor beta chains drawn from one sample of a study of blood T cell repertoires in COVID-19. Libraries were prepared by immunoSEQ multiplex PCR; TCRdb keeps only in-frame clonotypes and omits some of them. The sample carries about 100,000 clones, around four fifths recorded once. The sequencing sample was made of peripheral blood. The receptor source for this set is a woman in her 70s with acute or convalescent COVID-19. CDR3s include the opening cysteine and the closing phenylalanine or tryptophan. D genes are given only for firm matches. Clone size, where shown, is once, few, many, or a class for clones that have expanded.

V gene: TRBV10-3
D gene: TRBD1
clone size: -
J gene: TRBJ2-7
CDR3 DNA: TGTGCCATCGGCCCCGGGACAGGGGAATACGAGCAGTACTTC
CDR3 protein: CAIGPGTGEYEQYF

V gene: TRBV11-2
D gene: -
clone size: -
J gene: TRBJ2-7
CDR3 DNA: TGTGCCAGCAGCTTAGGTAGCTCCTACGAGCAGTACTTC
CDR3 protein: CASSLGSSYEQYF

V gene: TRBV30
D gene: TRBD1
clone size: few
J gene: TRBJ1-6
CDR3 DNA: TGTGCCTGGAGTGGGTCGGGACAGGGAGGTTCACCCCTCCACTTT
CDR3 protein: CAWSGSGQGGSPLHF

V gene: TRBV7-2
D gene: -
clone size: -
J gene: TRBJ2-3
CDR3 DNA: TGTGCCAGCAGCTTAATGGAGCTCTACACAGATACGCAGTATTTT
CDR3 protein: CASSLMELYTDTQYF

V gene: TRBV30
D gene: TRBD1
clone size: -
J gene: TRBJ1-1
CDR3 DNA: TGTGCCTTCTGCCTGGGACAGGGGACTGAAGCTTTCTTT
CDR3 protein: CAFCLGQGTEAFF

V gene: TRBV6-2/TRBV6-3
D gene: TRBD1
clone size: -
J gene: TRBJ1-5
CDR3 DNA: TGTGCCAGCAGTTCCCTTTGGGCAGGGGGCTCGGATAGCAATCAGCCCCAGCATTTT
CDR3 protein: CASSSLWAGGSDSNQPQHF

V gene: TRBV2
D gene: -
clone size: -
J gene: TRBJ1-2
CDR3 DNA: TGTGCCAGCCAATCGGGACTGAACTATGGCTACACCTTC
CDR3 protein: CASQSGLNYGYTF

V gene: TRBV6-6
D gene: -
clone size: -
J gene: TRBJ2-2
CDR3 DNA: TGTGCCAGCAGTCAAACCCCCAGCTTCAGGGTTGGGACCGGGGAGCTGTTTTTT
CDR3 protein: CASSQTPSFRVGTGELFF

V gene: TRBV12-3/TRBV12-4
D gene: -
clone size: few
J gene: TRBJ1-6
CDR3 DNA: TGTGCCAGCAGTTTCCCAGGGGCGCCTCTCCACTTT
CDR3 protein: CASSFPGAPLHF

V gene: TRBV20-1
D gene: -
clone size: -
J gene: TRBJ2-2
CDR3 DNA: TGCAGTGCTAGTTCAATGGCAGCGGCGAACACCGGGGAGCTGTTTTTT
CDR3 protein: CSASSMAAANTGELFF

V gene: TRBV19
D gene: TRBD1
clone size: -
J gene: TRBJ1-1
CDR3 DNA: TGTGCCAGTAGTATTCAGGGGGCTCCGAACACTGAAGCTTTCTTT
CDR3 protein: CASSIQGAPNTEAFF

V gene: TRBV10-3
D gene: TRBD1
clone size: -
J gene: TRBJ2-1
CDR3 DNA: TGTGCCATCAGTGAGCCAGGACAGGGCGGCGTCGGTGAGCAGTTCTTC
CDR3 protein: CAISEPGQGGVGEQFF

V gene: TRBV5-1
D gene: TRBD1
clone size: -
J gene: TRBJ2-3
CDR3 DNA: TGCGCCAGCAGGGGCAGGGGGAACACAGATACGCAGTATTTT
CDR3 protein: CASRGRGNTDTQYF

V gene: TRBV19
D gene: TRBD1
clone size: -
J gene: TRBJ2-3
CDR3 DNA: TGTGCCAGTAGGCCGACAGGGAAGGGAATAGATACGCAGTATTTT
CDR3 protein: CASRPTGKGIDTQYF

V gene: TRBV6-6
D gene: -
clone size: -
J gene: TRBJ1-1
CDR3 DNA: TGTGCCAGCAGTGAGGGCGGGACCTCGGGAACTGAAGCTTTCTTT
CDR3 protein: CASSEGGTSGTEAFF

V gene: TRBV6-5
D gene: -
clone size: -
J gene: TRBJ2-5
CDR3 DNA: TGTGCCAGCAGTTACTCGAGATCACAAGAGACCCAGTACTTC
CDR3 protein: CASSYSRSQETQYF

V gene: TRBV7-7
D gene: -
clone size: -
J gene: TRBJ2-2
CDR3 DNA: TGTGCCAGCAGTCCGCCGGGTTTAACCGGGGAGCTGTTTTTT
CDR3 protein: CASSPPGLTGELFF

V gene: TRBV28
D gene: TRBD1
clone size: -
J gene: TRBJ1-2
CDR3 DNA: TGTGCCAGCAGGCCCCTCGCGGACAGGGGGTTCCGCTACACCTTC
CDR3 protein: CASRPLADRGFRYTF

V gene: TRBV2
D gene: -
clone size: -
J gene: TRBJ1-4
CDR3 DNA: TGTGCCAGCAGACTTGGACATTCAACTAATGAAAAACTGTTTTTT
CDR3 protein: CASRLGHSTNEKLFF

V gene: TRBV21-1
D gene: -
clone size: -
J gene: TRBJ1-5
CDR3 DNA: TGTGCCAGCAGCGGCCGGGACAGGGGTCAGCCCCAGCATTTT
CDR3 protein: CASSGRDRGQPQHF

V gene: TRBV9
D gene: -
clone size: -
J gene: TRBJ2-2
CDR3 DNA: TGTGCCAGCAGCGTAGATTTTAGGGAGGACACCGGGGAGCTGTTTTTT
CDR3 protein: CASSVDFREDTGELFF

V gene: TRBV19
D gene: -
clone size: -
J gene: TRBJ2-3
CDR3 DNA: TGTGCCAGTAGTATAAAGCCCCATAGCACAGATACGCAGTATTTT
CDR3 protein: CASSIKPHSTDTQYF

V gene: TRBV2
D gene: TRBD1
clone size: -
J gene: TRBJ1-4
CDR3 DNA: TGTGCCAGCACCGGACAGGAGGCCAATGAAAAACTGTTTTTT
CDR3 protein: CASTGQEANEKLFF

V gene: TRBV11-3
D gene: -
clone size: once
J gene: TRBJ1-6
CDR3 DNA: TGTGCCAGCAGCTTAGTAAGGAGTTCACCCCTCCACTTT
CDR3 protein: CASSLVRSSPLHF

V gene: TRBV19
D gene: TRBD2
clone size: -
J gene: TRBJ2-3
CDR3 DNA: TGTGCCAGTACCAGCGGGGGGCCCACAGATACGCAGTATTTT
CDR3 protein: CASTSGGPTDTQYF

V gene: TRBV9
D gene: TRBD2
clone size: -
J gene: TRBJ2-5
CDR3 DNA: TGTGCCAGCAGCGTAGGGACTAGCGGGGGGTGGGAGACCCAGTACTTC
CDR3 protein: CASSVGTSGGWETQYF

V gene: TRBV19
D gene: TRBD1
clone size: -
J gene: TRBJ1-4
CDR3 DNA: TGTGCCAGTAGTCTACTGGGACAGGGTCGGGAAAAACTGTTTTTT
CDR3 protein: CASSLLGQGREKLFF

V gene: TRBV7-6
D gene: -
clone size: -
J gene: TRBJ1-4
CDR3 DNA: TGTGCCAGCAGCTTGACAGGCGGTTTTAATGAAAAACTGTTTTTT
CDR3 protein: CASSLTGGFNEKLFF

V gene: TRBV4-1
D gene: -
clone size: -
J gene: TRBJ1-5
CDR3 DNA: TGCGCCAGCAGCCAAATGGACAGTAGCAATCAGCCCCAGCATTTT
CDR3 protein: CASSQMDSSNQPQHF

V gene: TRBV29-1
D gene: TRBD2
clone size: -
J gene: TRBJ2-1
CDR3 DNA: TGCAGCGTTGACGTCGGGGGGAGCTCCTACAATGAGCAGTTCTTC
CDR3 protein: CSVDVGGSSYNEQFF

V gene: TRBV19
D gene: -
clone size: -
J gene: TRBJ2-7
CDR3 DNA: TGTGCCAGCAAAAGGGGGACAACCCACTACGAGCAGTACTTC
CDR3 protein: CASKRGTTHYEQYF

V gene: TRBV20-1
D gene: TRBD1
clone size: -
J gene: TRBJ1-5
CDR3 DNA: TGCAGTGCTAGTAGGGACAGGGGCAATCAGCCCCAGCATTTT
CDR3 protein: CSASRDRGNQPQHF

V gene: TRBV9
D gene: TRBD2
clone size: -
J gene: TRBJ2-1
CDR3 DNA: TGTGCCAGCAGCGAGGGTCTCGGGGGGGGCGCTTACAATGAGCAGTTCTTC
CDR3 protein: CASSEGLGGGAYNEQFF

V gene: TRBV28
D gene: -
clone size: -
J gene: TRBJ1-6
CDR3 DNA: TGTGCCAGCAGTTTTGACACCTATAATTCACCCCTCCACTTT
CDR3 protein: CASSFDTYNSPLHF

V gene: TRBV5-1
D gene: TRBD1
clone size: -
J gene: TRBJ2-2
CDR3 DNA: TGCGCCAGCAGTCTCCAGGGGGATGCGAACACCGGGGAGCTGTTTTTT
CDR3 protein: CASSLQGDANTGELFF

V gene: TRBV6-5
D gene: -
clone size: -
J gene: TRBJ1-1
CDR3 DNA: TGTGCCAGCAGTTACTACACTCCCGGGACAACTGAAGCTTTCTTT
CDR3 protein: CASSYYTPGTTEAFF

V gene: TRBV20-1
D gene: -
clone size: once
J gene: TRBJ1-2
CDR3 DNA: TGCAGTGCTAGTTTGGGGATGGGGAGCTATGGCTACACCTTC
CDR3 protein: CSASLGMGSYGYTF

V gene: TRBV5-1
D gene: TRBD2
clone size: -
J gene: TRBJ2-2
CDR3 DNA: TGCGCCAGCAGAGGCGGGGGGCCCTCGAACACCGGGGAGCTGTTTTTT
CDR3 protein: CASRGGGPSNTGELFF

V gene: TRBV6-5
D gene: -
clone size: -
J gene: TRBJ1-5
CDR3 DNA: TGTGCCAGCAGTTACGAGACAAATCAGCCCCAGCATTTT
CDR3 protein: CASSYETNQPQHF

V gene: TRBV6-5
D gene: -
clone size: -
J gene: TRBJ1-2
CDR3 DNA: TGTGCCAGCGCGGACTCTCCTTCCTATGGCTACACCTTC
CDR3 protein: CASADSPSYGYTF

V gene: TRBV6-1
D gene: TRBD1
clone size: few
J gene: TRBJ1-2
CDR3 DNA: TGTGCCAGCAGTGAGGGGACAGGGGGCGCAGGTTGGGGCTACACCTTC
CDR3 protein: CASSEGTGGAGWGYTF

V gene: TRBV5-6
D gene: TRBD1
clone size: once
J gene: TRBJ1-1
CDR3 DNA: TGTGCCAGCAGCTATAACAGGGGTGTGAACACTGAAGCTTTCTTT
CDR3 protein: CASSYNRGVNTEAFF

V gene: TRBV5-1
D gene: -
clone size: -
J gene: TRBJ1-1
CDR3 DNA: TGCGCCAGCAGCTTCTCCCTGAACACTGAAGCTTTCTTT
CDR3 protein: CASSFSLNTEAFF

V gene: TRBV29-1
D gene: -
clone size: -
J gene: TRBJ2-5
CDR3 DNA: TGCAGCGTTGGGAGGGCTCAAGAGACCCAGTACTTC
CDR3 protein: CSVGRAQETQYF

V gene: TRBV27
D gene: -
clone size: many
J gene: TRBJ1-1
CDR3 DNA: TGTGCCAGCAGTCGGGCCCTAAAGGGGACTGAAGCTTTCTTT
CDR3 protein: CASSRALKGTEAFF

V gene: TRBV19
D gene: TRBD1
clone size: once
J gene: TRBJ1-2
CDR3 DNA: TGTGCCAGTAGTATACCCCGACAGGGAAGCTACACCTTC
CDR3 protein: CASSIPRQGSYTF

V gene: TRBV18
D gene: TRBD1
clone size: -
J gene: TRBJ1-4
CDR3 DNA: TGTGCCAGCTCACCCGACAGGGGTGATGAAAAACTGTTTTTT
CDR3 protein: CASSPDRGDEKLFF

V gene: TRBV3-1/TRBV3-2
D gene: -
clone size: -
J gene: TRBJ1-1
CDR3 DNA: TGTGCCAGCAGCCAAGTATCAGGGTTCAGAGGACCTTTCTTT
CDR3 protein: CASSQVSGFRGPFF

V gene: TRBV6-1
D gene: -
clone size: -
J gene: TRBJ1-2
CDR3 DNA: TGTGCCAGCAGTGAAGCGTTAGCTAACTATGGCTACACCTTC
CDR3 protein: CASSEALANYGYTF

V gene: TRBV3-1/TRBV3-2
D gene: TRBD2
clone size: -
J gene: TRBJ2-5
CDR3 DNA: TGTGCCAGCAGCCAGCCTAGGACTAGTTATGGAGAGACCCAGTACTTC
CDR3 protein: CASSQPRTSYGETQYF

V gene: TRBV19
D gene: -
clone size: few
J gene: TRBJ1-4
CDR3 DNA: TGTGCCAGTTCGTTCAAGGGGCGTGAACTGTTTTTT
CDR3 protein: CASSFKGRELFF

V gene: TRBV20-1
D gene: -
clone size: -
J gene: TRBJ2-7
CDR3 DNA: TGCAGTGCTAGTACCACTCCGGGGGAGCAGTACTTC
CDR3 protein: CSASTTPGEQYF

V gene: TRBV9
D gene: -
clone size: -
J gene: TRBJ1-2
CDR3 DNA: TGTGCCAGCAGCCCGGGGACAAACTATGGCTACACCTTC
CDR3 protein: CASSPGTNYGYTF

V gene: TRBV27
D gene: TRBD1
clone size: -
J gene: TRBJ1-1
CDR3 DNA: TGTGCCAGCCTACCCAGAGGGACAGGGGGCACTGAAGCTTTCTTT
CDR3 protein: CASLPRGTGGTEAFF

V gene: TRBV2
D gene: TRBD1
clone size: -
J gene: TRBJ2-5
CDR3 DNA: TGTGCCAGCAGTGAACTCCAAGGGGGCGAGACCCAGTACTTC
CDR3 protein: CASSELQGGETQYF

V gene: TRBV7-9
D gene: TRBD2
clone size: -
J gene: TRBJ2-3
CDR3 DNA: TGTGCCAGCAGCTCCGGAAGAGCCCTAGCGGGGGGGACAGATACGCAGTATTTT
CDR3 protein: CASSSGRALAGGTDTQYF

V gene: TRBV4-1
D gene: -
clone size: -
J gene: TRBJ2-1
CDR3 DNA: TGCGCCAGCAGCCAAGGGGCAGGGTTCAATGAGCAGTTCTTC
CDR3 protein: CASSQGAGFNEQFF